This T cell receptor (beta chain) was sequenced during a study of cytomegalovirus exposure and HLA in healthy donors (dated 2017 in TCRdb). Study-wide context: An earlier analysis of roughly 500 of the donors reported approximately 280 Gb of sequence data and 95 million to 120 million unique TCR beta sequences obtained from approximately 180 million T cells. About 280 gigabases of sequencing data and approximately 92 million unique TCR sequences made up an early release that covered about 640 HLA-typed donors. The genetic ancestry cluster associated with self-reported Caucasian donors included about 84% of the roughly 400 genotyped donors. The aim of the study was to test whether cataloging public T cell receptors could identify signatures of past pathogen exposure. The study used immunosequencing to profile the T cell repertoires of 666 subjects and linked those repertoires to cytomegalovirus serostatus. A separate validation cohort of roughly 120 different subjects was used in addition to the approximately 610-subject first cohort. The study combined high-throughput TCR immunosequencing, statistical association of individual TCRs with disease status, and machine learning to predict cytomegalovirus infection status. In a later analysis, previously published TCR beta repertoires from roughly 710 donors were re-analyzed and high-resolution HLA genotyping was added so that TCR occurrence patterns could be studied. In the later analysis, no new phenotypic data were used to find candidate immune exposures; instead, reliance was placed on TCR beta sequences and their occurrence across donors. To decide whether each TCR beta V gene segment behaved as functional or pseudogenic, an earlier analysis of fewer than 750 of the donors relied on high-throughput TCR beta sequencing. Alongside the repertoire data, information on donor age, sex, ethnicity and CMV serostatus was compiled. Genome-wide SNP genotypes for about 60% of the 666 donors were used in a later genetic analysis, which treated that subset as a discovery cohort. Every repertoire in the discovery cohort had been generated on one and the same sequencing platform. HLA typing covered class I and class II loci at four-digit resolution. Typing coverage differed by locus: A, B, C, DRB1 and DQB1 were typed in about 620-640 donors, DQA1 in around 500, DPA1 in some 600, and DPB1 in just under 480. Several DR-DQ haplotypes were treated as single units for association and clustering because of strong linkage in the cohort. Among some 400 genotyped donors of the cohort, an average of approximately 240,000 unique TCR beta nucleotide sequences was sequenced per donor, of which 15% to 20% were non-productive.

Comments on this clone: It has no known antigen specificity. No much larger clonotype is one base removed from it; base qualities were not supplied.

Libraries were constructed by the immunoSEQ multiplex PCR assay. For the multiplex PCR, a mixture combining 60 forward primers for TCR Vbeta segments and 13 reverse primers for TCR Jbeta segments was used. Amplification of the CDR3 region of rearranged TCR beta genes was performed with a multiplex PCR assay on genomic DNA. The Illumina HiSeq System was used to sequence the amplified TCR beta libraries as 87-base-pair reads. The authors processed their data as follows. In a later analysis, around 80 million unique TCR beta chains were counted across the roughly 610 repertoires, and roughly 11 million of these chains were shared by at least two donors. A nearest-neighbor algorithm error-corrected the raw reads and collapsed the reads into unique sequences, merging closely related sequences to remove PCR and sequencing errors. Alignment of CDR3 sequences to IMGT reference sequences was used to assign V, D and J gene segments. For a sequence to be retained, a match of at least six nucleotides to both a V gene segment and a J gene segment was required. Rearrangements were classified as productive when the CDR3 lacked stop codons and remained in frame with V and J, and all other rearrangements were classified as non-productive. CDR3 was defined by IMGT convention, running from the second conserved V-encoded cysteine to the conserved J-encoded phenylalanine. Sequences without an unambiguous match to a single V gene segment were excluded from the earlier analysis of about 640 of the donors. An earlier analysis of approximately 590 of the donors called V segments functional above 56.7% productive rearrangements and segregating when the between-donor standard deviation exceeded 5%. To diagnose cytomegalovirus status from the catalog of TCR beta chain sequences, a statistical classification framework was built. In a later analysis, TCR nucleotide sequences were compared against IMGT/GENE-DB human TR gene sequences so that V and J genes could be assigned. In a later analysis, CDR3 sequences and most-parsimonious VDJ recombination scenarios were assigned using the TCRdist pipeline. In a later analysis, each TCR beta chain was defined by its CDR3 amino acid sequence together with its V-gene family, and reads lacking a unique V-gene family were excluded. To address suspected cross-contamination and a sequencing artifact, a later analysis removed roughly 580 highly shared, low-generation-probability nucleotide sequences. In a later analysis, a clonal expansion index was calculated for each public chain from normalized within-repertoire ranks of inferred template counts. In a later analysis, generation probabilities were computed with a VDJ recombination model fitted to out-of-frame rearrangements, and the resulting probabilities were checked against IGoR. Hypergeometric tests were used in a later analysis to score TCR-TCR, TCR-HLA and TCR-CMV co-occurrence, with a repertoire-size bias correction applied to the TCR pairs. A later analysis estimated false discovery rates by permuting HLA or CMV assignments 20 times. In a later analysis, co-occurring TCRs were grouped using DBSCAN, and TCRdist sequence similarity was added for clustering within HLA-allele-positive subsets. Repertoires with fewer than 30,000 or more than 120,000 public chains were left out of co-occurrence clustering, as were four to six repertoires with anomalous nucleotide sharing. TCRdb retrieved this table from immuneACCESS and kept in-frame rearrangements only. Not all clones are present; in checked studies, unresolved V genes account for under half, and no reason is known for the remainder. D and trimming come from the DNA, and the V and J calls and clone size come from that table. This sample gives roughly 63,000 clones in total; 65% to 75% of them show up just once. Clones ranked in the top ten supply roughly 25% of the sample.

The cohort comprised some 680 healthy bone marrow donors. At the time of sampling, all cohort members were nominally healthy, though unrecorded immune exposures were likely present. The donor was CMV seropositive and belonged to the group of a few hundred seropositive cohort members. Every donor gave a peripheral blood sample, and the peripheral blood mononuclear cells from that sample were used for TCR beta sequencing. Genomic DNA extraction from the blood cell samples was performed with the Qiagen DNeasy Blood Extraction Kit. The investigation overall reported the following: A later genetic analysis reported fewer N-insertions in productive TCRs among donors in an Asian-associated ancestry cluster than the roughly 690-donor mean. Because HLA typing was missing for some donors at each locus, association tests included only the typed subset. In a later genetic analysis, a missense DCLRE1C variant was associated with V-gene and J-gene trimming of TCR beta chains, and the association was replicated in an independent cohort. The study gave a list of 150 to 200 TCR beta chains associated with cytomegalovirus. Correlated functional status among segregating V segments might be attributable to linkage disequilibrium, but an unknown experimental factor could not be ruled out. In vitro tests confirmed that a few of the cytomegalovirus-associated TCR beta chains recognize cytomegalovirus antigens. A later analysis found that most CMV-associated TCR beta chains appeared HLA-restricted, with HLA associations seemingly driven largely by CMV exposure. Most TCR sequences were seen in very few donors, while some public TCRs were found in many individuals. In a later analysis, TCR association rates were found to vary across HLA loci, with the most associated TCRs seen for DRB1 alleles and the fewest for HLA-C alleles. Immune exposure information for the cohort was limited to CMV serostatus. Sequencing depth was assumed to be roughly uniform across donors in the presence/absence analyses, though that assumption may not hold. Because counts were too low, about 18 rarely observed V segments, including chromosome 9 orphons, were excluded from the earlier analysis of about 500 of the donors. The authors suggested that the approach could potentially be generalized to other disease states and immunological phenotypes. A later analysis associated some 17,000 TCR beta sequences with specific HLA alleles at a false discovery rate of 0.05. In a later analysis, HLA-associated TCR beta chains were found to be more clonally expanded and to have lower generation probabilities than equally common non-associated chains. In both the original and validation cohorts, the classifier was reported to diagnose cytomegalovirus status with high specificity and sensitivity. A further reported finding was that TCR beta sequences accurately predicted the HLA-A and HLA-B alleles for most subjects in the first cohort. According to a later analysis, parvovirus B19, influenza, CMV and Epstein-Barr virus appeared linked to several top co-occurrence clusters. An earlier analysis of around 500 of the donors showed that most TCR beta V segments appeared in productive rearrangements either about 90% or about 30% of the time, which broadly matched IMGT annotations. This cohort had only TCR beta chains sequenced, and the lack of alpha or paired-chain data limited which features could be detected. A cluster of highly shared sequence variants was judged likely to represent a technical artifact of the sequencing pipeline. Some IMGT-functional V segments, including TRBV6-2 and TRBV6-3, could not be distinguished by the 87-base-pair reads and were therefore excluded. When HLA alleles, especially DR and DQ, strongly co-occurred, attributing TCR associations to individual alleles was difficult.

According to the germline V gene, CDR1 reads MGHDK and CDR2 reads SYGVNS. The CDR3 sequence holds 16 residues, the cysteine and phenylalanine included. Left in the record is the CDR3 DNA by itself, 48 bases read in frame from the first base. The V end gives up 4 bases and the J end 3 bases, leaving 8 bases in the junction not matched to a gene. The sequenced sample consisted of PBMCs. The receptor was isolated from a man aged 50-60 years in good health and CMV-seropositive. The rearranged chain carries TRBV25-1 and TRBJ1-5, with 8 central nucleotides matching TRBD1. The DNA is TGTGCCAGCAGTGTAATGGGACAGGCCCACAATCAGCCCCAGCATTTT. Translated, it reads CASSVMGQAHNQPQHF.